The 20 T cell receptor beta chains reported below all come from one sample, sequenced in a study of T-cell reconstitution after alpha-beta-depleted transplantation in children. Unique molecular identifiers were incorporated during preparation of the TCRbeta library. TCRdb passed the PCR reads through MiXCR, listing each CDR3 protein once. The repertoire has 500,000 to 600,000 distinct CDR3 sequences, 15% to 20% of them found once; the top ten carry more than 2.5%. Sequenced material: PBMCs from the stem cell graft donor, taken from the stem cell graft. These receptors all stem from a human donor who donated a stem cell graft to a child with acute lymphoblastic leukemia.

Only a few counts were recorded for this clonotype. The CDR3 here is CASSLGTGTTSSYEQYF. The CDR3 DNA follows: TGTGCCAGCAGCTTAGGGACCGGGACTACGAGCTCCTACGAGCAGTACTTC. The genes are TRBV7-9 and TRBJ2-7; 7 positions agree with TRBD2. V was pared by 1 base and J by 0 bases, with 9 bases of the junction left unmatched. CDR1 SEHNR and CDR2 FQNEAQ come from the germline V gene (reference sequence). CDR3 length: 17 residues.

V is TRBV2 and J is TRBJ2-6, with D hard to call. The CDR3 is made up of 16 amino acids. CDR1 and CDR2 (germline): SNHLY, FYNNEI. The V end lost 5 bases, the J end lost 3 bases, and 14 bases lay between the germline ends. The CDR3 protein is CASSLHIILGANVLTF. In DNA, the CDR3 is TGTGCCAGCAGTCTACATATCATTCTTGGGGCCAACGTCCTGACTTTC.

The CDR3 nucleotides read TGTGCCACCAGCAGACGGACAGCGGGGATTGACATTCAGTACTTC. Amino acids: CATSRRTAGIDIQYF. The gene calls are TRBV15 and TRBJ2-4; D is possibly TRBD2 (7 bases). Germline values: CDR1 LNHNV, CDR2 YYDKDF (reference sequence). Trimming removed 2 bases from V and 8 bases from J, with 16 bases in between. The CDR3 contains 15 residues.

The chain uses TRBV20-1 and TRBJ2-7, with 8 bases aligning to TRBD1. V was clipped by 3 bases and J by 3 bases; unmatched bases: 7. This CDR3 is 14 amino acids long. The germline CDR1 and CDR2 sequences are DFQATT and SNEGSKA (reference sequence). The CDR3 coding sequence is TGCAGTGCTAGGGATCACAGGGGGATCTACGAGCAGTACTTC. This sequence encodes CSARDHRGIYEQYF.

This clonotype was seen a few times. CDR3 amino acids: CASSLDRGAEQYF. The CDR3 DNA is TGCGCCAGCAGCCTAGACAGGGGGGCCGAGCAGTACTTC. The chain couples TRBV4-1 to TRBJ2-7, with 9 positions matching TRBD1. Germline loops: CDR1 MGHRA, CDR2 YSYEKL. V gave up 4 bases and J gave up 6 bases; unmatched junction bases: 4. The CDR3 loop spans 13 amino acids.

CDR3: CASSRPRDLQETQYF. CDR3 coding DNA: TGTGCCAGCAGCAGACCGCGGGACCTACAAGAGACCCAGTACTTC. The gene calls are TRBV21-1 and TRBJ2-5; the table assigns TRBD1, which was not confirmed against the DNA. TRBV21-1 is reported as a pseudogene. The CDR3 is made up of 15 amino acids.

This clonotype was observed a few times. V is TRBV18 and J is TRBJ2-7; TRBD2 agrees at 8 bases. Germline loops: CDR1 KGHSH, CDR2 LQKENI. Germline trimming cut 3 bases from V and 5 bases from J; bases unmatched to any gene: 9. CDR3 length equals 15 residues. The CDR3: CASSPTPGTRDEQYF. The CDR3 nucleotides read TGTGCCAGCTCACCGACCCCCGGGACTAGAGACGAGCAGTACTTC.

V usage is TRBV11-2 and J usage is TRBJ2-3; D uncertain. There are 15 residues in the CDR3. The V end lost 5 bases, the J end lost 5 bases, and 17 bases lay between the germline ends. Per germline, CDR1 SGHAT and CDR2 FQNNGV. CDR3 nucleotides: TGTGCCAGCAGCCCCCTCCCGCGGCAGCAAGATACGCAGTATTTT. Its protein is CASSPLPRQQDTQYF.

This chain uses TRBV12-3 or TRBV12-4 with TRBJ2-3; 12 bases map to TRBD2. This CDR3 region has 17 residues. V was pared by 5 bases and J by 7 bases, with 13 bases of the junction left unmatched. CDR3 sequence: CASSLRLAGAVTNTQYF. The DNA of the CDR3 is TGTGCCAGCAGTCTCCGACTAGCGGGAGCAGTTACGAATACGCAGTATTTT.

This clonotype has only a few counts. The chain combines TRBV7-9 with TRBJ1-1; possible D gene TRBD1, 6 bases. CDR3 length: 15 residues. The V gene's germline CDR1 is SEHNR and CDR2 FQNEAQ (reference sequence). V was cut by 0 bases and J by 5 bases, with 13 bases left in between. The CDR3 DNA reads as TGTGCCAGCAGCTTAGCCCAGACAGGTTGGACTGAAGCTTTCTTT. Protein sequence: CASSLAQTGWTEAFF.

J is TRBJ2-7 and V is TRBV27; D remains ambiguous. Trimming pared 5 bases from V and 5 bases from J, leaving 13 bases between. There are 13 residues in the CDR3. The germline gives CDR1 MNHEY, CDR2 SMNVEV (reference sequence). The CDR3 DNA is TGTGCCAGCAGTCGCACGGGTGGAAACGAGCAGTACTTC. Amino acid sequence: CASSRTGGNEQYF.

In this sample, this clonotype turned up a few times. The chain employs TRBV24-1 and TRBJ2-1; TRBD1 aligns across 9 bases. Trimming at V came to 2 bases and at J to 9 bases, leaving 10 bases not matched to a gene. Germline CDR1 is KGHDR and CDR2 is SFDVKD. The CDR3 is 16 amino acids. CDR3 in amino acids: CATSDSGTGRHGEQFF. The CDR3 nucleotides read TGTGCCACCAGTGATTCCGGGACAGGGCGTCATGGTGAGCAGTTCTTC.

For the CDR3, the DNA is TGCGCCAGCAGACTCGGACAGGGGGCTAGAGATACGCAGTATTTT. This gives the protein CASRLGQGARDTQYF. V and J are TRBV5-1 and TRBJ2-3; TRBD1 agrees at 11 bases. Germline CDR1 is SGHRS and CDR2 is YFSETQ. V was pared by 5 bases and J by 5 bases, with 7 bases of the junction left unmatched. This CDR3 is built from 15 residues. Full variable domain (remainder filled in from reference TRBV5-1 and TRBJ2-3): KAGVTQTPRYLIKTRGQQVTLSCSPISGHRSVSWYQQTPGQGLQFLFEYFSETQRNKGNFPGRFSGRQFSNSRSEMNVSTLELGDSALYLCASRLGQGARDTQYFGPGTRLTVL.

V and J are TRBV7-3 and TRBJ2-3; TRBD2 is a possible D gene (6 bases). The CDR3 covers 16 residues. Germline values: CDR1 SGHTA, CDR2 FQGTGA. Trimming left V 5 bases short and J 0 bases short, with 15 bases between. The CDR3, as DNA: TGTGCCAGCAGCCCTTCCGGGACTCATAGCACAGATACGCAGTATTTT. Its protein product is CASSPSGTHSTDTQYF.

This clonotype was detected once. V gene TRBV7-8 combines with J gene TRBJ2-2; the match to TRBD2 covers 10 bases. The length of the CDR3 is 17 residues. V gave up 5 bases and J gave up 7 bases; unmatched junction bases: 13. Looked up from germline, CDR1 is SGHVS and CDR2 is FQNEAQ. The CDR3: CASSVRGAGGSGGELFF. The DNA for the CDR3 is TGTGCCAGCAGCGTCCGGGGAGCGGGAGGGTCCGGCGGGGAGCTGTTTTTT.

This clonotype showed up just a few times. The V call is TRBV5-1, the J call TRBJ1-2, with TRBD1 matching over 7 bases. The CDR3 is made up of 14 amino acids. Trimming took 0 bases from V and 8 from J; bases not matched to a gene: 7. Germline CDR1 is SGHRS and CDR2 is YFSETQ. CDR3 DNA: TGCGCCAGCAGCTTGGACAGGGGCGCGCAAGGCTACACCTTC. This codes for CASSLDRGAQGYTF.

The chain joins TRBV20-1 to TRBJ1-2; 8 positions match TRBD1. The germline V gene has CDR1 DFQATT and CDR2 SNEGSKA (reference sequence). V was clipped by 3 bases and J by 4 bases; unmatched bases: 4. The CDR3 covers 13 residues. CDR3 amino acids: CSASIGQGYGYTF. In DNA, the CDR3 is TGCAGTGCTAGTATTGGACAGGGCTATGGCTACACCTTC.

A few counts support this clonotype. This chain connects TRBV5-1 to TRBJ2-7; tentatively, D is TRBD1 (6 bases). The CDR3 has 12 amino acids. The germline CDR1 and CDR2 sequences are SGHRS and YFSETQ. Trimming shortened V by 4 bases and J by 5 bases, and 10 bases separated the two germline ends. This CDR3 is CASSTGQNEQYF. The CDR3 DNA sequence: TGCGCCAGCAGCACCGGACAGAACGAGCAGTACTTC.

This clonotype occurred a few times. V usage is TRBV15 and J usage is TRBJ1-1; D is unresolved. V lost 1 base and J lost 8, with 8 bases in between. The V gene's germline CDR1 is LNHNV and CDR2 YYDKDF (reference sequence). The CDR3 length is 12 residues. The CDR3 sequence is CATSRGLDEAFF. For the CDR3, the DNA is TGTGCCACCAGCAGAGGACTGGACGAAGCTTTCTTT.

V and J are TRBV7-6 and TRBJ1-4; 10 nucleotides match TRBD1. CDR1 is SGHVS and CDR2 is FNYEAQ in the germline V gene. The CDR3 is 15 amino acids. V shed 5 bases, J shed 5 bases, and the junction held 5 bases outside the gene matches. CDR3 region: CASSARDRGNEKLFF. The CDR3 nucleotides are TGTGCCAGCAGCGCCCGGGACAGGGGAAATGAAAAACTGTTTTTT.